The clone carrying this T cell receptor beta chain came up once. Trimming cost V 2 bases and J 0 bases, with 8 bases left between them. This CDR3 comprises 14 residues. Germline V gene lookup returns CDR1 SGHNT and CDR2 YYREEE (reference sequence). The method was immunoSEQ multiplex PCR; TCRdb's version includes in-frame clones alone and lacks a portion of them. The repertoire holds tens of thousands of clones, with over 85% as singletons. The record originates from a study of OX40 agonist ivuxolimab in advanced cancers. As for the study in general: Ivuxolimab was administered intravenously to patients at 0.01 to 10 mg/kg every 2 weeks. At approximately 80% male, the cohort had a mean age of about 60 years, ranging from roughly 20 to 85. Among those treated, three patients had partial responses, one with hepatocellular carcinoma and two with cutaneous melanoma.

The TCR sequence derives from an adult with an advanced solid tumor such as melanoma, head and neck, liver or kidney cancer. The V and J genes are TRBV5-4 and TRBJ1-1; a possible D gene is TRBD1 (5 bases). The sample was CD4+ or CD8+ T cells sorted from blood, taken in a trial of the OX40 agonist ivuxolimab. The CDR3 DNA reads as TGTGCCAGCAGCTTCCCAGGGTTGAACACTGAAGCTTTCTTT. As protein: CASSFPGLNTEAFF.